Shown below are 16 T cell receptor beta chains from a single sample sequenced in a study of blood T cells in healthy people across ages. The use of a sample-barcoded 5' primer and a J-beta primer mix characterized a second PCR of roughly 6 to 11 cycles. TCRdb independently ran MiXCR on the 5' RACE reads; one entry per CDR3 protein. The table includes some 760,000 distinct CDR3 sequences, 20% to 30% detected once. The data also belong to a second study, concerning T cells of mothers and their children.

The sequencing input was blood. The source is a boy between 10 and 17 years old in good health.

V gene TRBV19 combines with J gene TRBJ2-1; D is unclear. From germline, CDR1 is LNHDA and CDR2 SQIVND (reference sequence). V gave up 0 bases and J gave up 7 bases, with 7 bases separating them. CDR3 length: 13 residues. CDR3 sequence (DNA): TGTGCCAGTAGTATAGATGTAAGGAATGAGCAGTTCTTC. Encoded protein: CASSIDVRNEQFF.

CDR3 sequence (DNA): TGTGCCAGCAGCTCAGGCGGGACTAGCGCCTACGAGCAGTACTTC. Its protein is CASSSGGTSAYEQYF. The J gene is TRBJ2-7, the V gene TRBV11-3; TRBD2 matches at 10 bases. The ends lost 4 bases at V and 2 bases at J; junction bases unmatched: 5. CDR1 SGHNT and CDR2 YENEEA come from the germline V gene. The CDR3 consists of 15 residues.

This clonotype occurred once. The J gene is TRBJ1-2, the V gene TRBV7-9; TRBD1 is a possible D gene (5 bases). Trimming removed 5 bases from V and 5 bases from J, with 15 bases in between. CDR1 SEHNR and CDR2 FQNEAQ come from the germline V gene (reference sequence). CDR3 length: 14 amino acids. The CDR3 DNA sequence: TGTGCCAGCAGCCGCCCCCAGGGCCCTTATGGCTACACCTTC. Translated, it gives CASSRPQGPYGYTF.

The chain is built from TRBV27 and TRBJ2-6; unclear D gene. Germline lookup yields CDR1 MNHEY and CDR2 SMNVEV (reference sequence). V lost 4 bases, J lost 2 bases, and 9 bases lay in between. This CDR3 region has 15 residues. CDR3 protein: CASSSDVTGANVLTF. The CDR3 bases are TGTGCCAGCAGTTCCGACGTTACTGGGGCCAACGTCCTGACTTTC.

This chain uses TRBV29-1 with TRBJ2-2, with D hard to call. The CDR3 totals 12 residues. CDR1 is SQVTM and CDR2 is ANQGSEA in the germline V gene. With 0 bases removed from V and 5 bases from J, the gap between germline ends came to 4 bases. The CDR3 sequence: CSVEDWTGELFF. CDR3 coding DNA: TGCAGCGTTGAAGATTGGACCGGGGAGCTGTTTTTT.

This rearrangement joins TRBV12-3 or TRBV12-4 to TRBJ1-2; TRBD1 matches at 8 bases. Trimming at V came to 1 base and at J to 10 bases, leaving 5 bases not matched to a gene. The CDR3 extends over 13 amino acids. Here the CDR3 DNA reads TGTGCCAGCAGTTTAGGGCAGGGGGCTGCCTACACCTTC. Translating it yields CASSLGQGAAYTF.

This sequence joins TRBV4-1 and TRBJ1-3; D may be TRBD1 (6 bases). Per the germline V gene, CDR1 is MGHRA and CDR2 is YSYEKL. The CDR3 is 18 residues long. Between the trimmed V and J ends, which lost 3 bases and 4 bases, there was a span of 22 bases. CDR3 in DNA: TGCGCCAGCAGCCAGCATGACCAAATGGACAGAAGGGGAAACACCATATATTTT. Translated: CASSQHDQMDRRGNTIYF.

The chain employs TRBV7-3 and TRBJ2-5; D not certain. V gave up 1 base and J gave up 1 base, with 10 bases separating them. This CDR3 has 15 residues. From germline, CDR1 is SGHTA and CDR2 FQGTGA. The DNA for the CDR3 is TGTGCCAGCAGCTTAAGTGGGCTAGTCCAAGAGACCCAGTACTTC. Translation gives CASSLSGLVQETQYF.

The chain has TRBV5-1 and TRBJ2-1; a possible D gene is TRBD1 (6 bases). This CDR3 comprises 15 residues. CDR1 is SGHRS and CDR2 is YFSETQ in the germline V gene. V lost 0 bases and J lost 3, with 10 bases in between. CDR3 amino acids: CASSLEGRGYNEQFF. CDR3 in DNA: TGCGCCAGCAGCTTGGAGGGCAGGGGCTACAATGAGCAGTTCTTC. Drawing the rest from reference TRBV5-1 and TRBJ2-1, the complete variable domain is KAGVTQTPRYLIKTRGQQVTLSCSPISGHRSVSWYQQTPGQGLQFLFEYFSETQRNKGNFPGRFSGRQFSNSRSEMNVSTLELGDSALYLCASSLEGRGYNEQFFGPGTRLTVL.

This clonotype was recorded a few times. The chain combines TRBV7-3 with TRBJ2-1; D is uncertain. Germline CDR1 reads SGHTA; CDR2 reads FQGTGA. This CDR3 has 15 amino acids. Trimming cost V 2 bases and J 4 bases, with 12 bases left between them. CDR3 DNA sequence: TGTGCCAGCAGCTTATTGGGAACCGAATACAATGAGCAGTTCTTC. Protein product: CASSLLGTEYNEQFF.

J is TRBJ2-7 and V is TRBV3-1; D might be TRBD1 (5 bases). V gave up 4 bases and J gave up 5 bases, with 12 bases separating them. The V gene's germline CDR1 is LGHDT and CDR2 YNNKEL (reference sequence). The CDR3 is made up of 13 amino acids. Here the CDR3 reads CASSPARVDEQYF. The CDR3 nucleotides are TGTGCCAGCAGCCCCGCCAGGGTCGACGAGCAGTACTTC.

This clonotype appeared a few times. The V gene is TRBV7-2, the J gene TRBJ1-5; unclear D gene. The V and J ends lost 2 bases and 0 bases respectively, with 20 bases between them. The germline gives CDR1 SGHTA, CDR2 FQGNSA. The CDR3 totals 19 residues. CDR3 sequence reads: CASSLSRSGRGFSNQPQHF. CDR3 in DNA: TGTGCCAGCAGCTTAAGTCGCTCAGGCAGAGGGTTTAGCAATCAGCCCCAGCATTTT.

V and J are TRBV29-1 and TRBJ1-4; D gene ambiguous. Germline CDR1 and CDR2: SQVTM and ANQGSEA. CDR3 size: 10 residues. Trimming took 4 bases from V and 7 from J, leaving 4 bases between them. The CDR3 region has the DNA TGCAGCGTTGGCGGTGAAAAACTGTTTTTT. The encoded protein is CSVGGEKLFF.

This clonotype was seen ten or more times. The chain couples TRBV4-1 to TRBJ1-1; no definite D call. The CDR3 has 14 amino acids. Germline CDR1 MGHRA, CDR2 YSYEKL. Trimming removed 2 bases at V and 0 bases at J, with 7 bases between. Here the CDR3 reads CASSQLGVNTEAFF. CDR3 nucleotide sequence: TGCGCCAGCAGCCAACTGGGAGTGAACACTGAAGCTTTCTTT.

This clonotype was counted between two and nine times. This sequence joins TRBV20-1 and TRBJ1-5; weak D call: TRBD1 (5 bases). CDR1 and CDR2 from the germline V gene are DFQATT and SNEGSKA (reference sequence). The length of the CDR3 is 15 residues. V lost 5 bases, J lost 0 bases, and 14 bases lay in between. The CDR3 spells CSALVNRYSNQPQHF. For the CDR3, the DNA is TGCAGTGCTCTTGTAAACAGGTATAGCAATCAGCCCCAGCATTTT.

The sample holds a few counts of this clonotype. The germline gene is not matched at one end of the junction; a read error may be the cause. The V call is TRBV4-2, the J call TRBJ2-5, with 11 bases matching TRBD2. This CDR3 has 16 amino acids. The germline gives CDR1 LGHNA, CDR2 YNFKEQ. CDR3 loop: CVSSQVISGRAETQYF. CDR3 sequence (DNA): TGTGTCAGCAGCCAAGTTATTAGCGGGAGGGCGGAGACCCAGTACTTC.